The source of this TCR beta chain is a study of shared clonotypes between healthy human individuals. Overall study context: Serving as donors were two women and a few men, whose ages spanned 18 to 49.

Generated by immunoSEQ multiplex PCR, the TCRdb table keeps only in-frame clones and is missing some. The sample contains 660,000 or so clones, 90% to 97% of which appear only once. Terminally differentiated effector memory CD45RA+ cells were excluded from the naive CD8 cells, which were CD45RO-negative and positively selected for CCR7. The length of the CDR3 is 12 residues. V gave up 5 bases and J gave up 10 bases, with 12 bases separating them. Germline CDR1 and CDR2: SGHTA and FQGNSA. The origin of this receptor is a woman aged 30 to 39 in good health. The J gene is TRBJ2-1, the V gene TRBV7-2; tentative D call: TRBD2 (6 bases). Material for sequencing was naive CD8+ T cells sorted from blood. DNA of the CDR3: TGTGCCAGCAGCCTAGTCGGAGGGGAGCAGTTCTTC. It yields the protein CASSLVGGEQFF.